Reported below is one TCR beta chain. As yet, its antigen is unknown. Germline V gene sequence: CDR1 WSHSY, CDR2 SAAADI. This CDR3 spans 15 amino acids. The V gene end was trimmed by 3 bases and the J gene end by 0 bases; junction bases not matched to a gene: 1. This sample is part of a study of cytomegalovirus exposure and HLA in healthy donors. Study-wide results and limits: Presence/absence analyses treated sequencing depth as roughly uniform across donors. The likely origin of a cluster of highly shared sequence variants was a sequencing artifact.

A multiplex PCR was run with 60 Vbeta primers and 13 Jbeta primers. Profiled with immunoSEQ multiplex PCR; TCRdb holds only in-frame clones, not every one. There are fewer than 150,000 clones in the sample; approximately 85% occur only once, and about 6.7% lies in the top ten. Input material: PBMCs. This TCR was recovered from a woman in her 30s in good health and CMV-seropositive. This sequence joins TRBV10-2 and TRBJ2-7; 11 positions agree with TRBD1. DNA of the CDR3: TGCGCCAGCAGTGAAGGGACAGGGGGCTCCTACGAGCAGTACTTC. Encoded protein: CASSEGTGGSYEQYF.